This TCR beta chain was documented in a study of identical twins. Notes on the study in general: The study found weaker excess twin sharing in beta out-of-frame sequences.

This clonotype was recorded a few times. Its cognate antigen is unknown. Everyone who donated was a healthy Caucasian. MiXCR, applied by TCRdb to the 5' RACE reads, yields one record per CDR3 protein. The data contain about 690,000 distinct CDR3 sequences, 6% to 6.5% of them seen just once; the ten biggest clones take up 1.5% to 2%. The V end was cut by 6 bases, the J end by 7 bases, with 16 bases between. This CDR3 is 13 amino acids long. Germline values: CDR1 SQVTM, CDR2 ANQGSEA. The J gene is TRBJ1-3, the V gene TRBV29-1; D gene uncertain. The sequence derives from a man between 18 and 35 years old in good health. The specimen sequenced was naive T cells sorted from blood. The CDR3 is CSVLLETRNTIYF. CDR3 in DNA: TGCAGCGTCCTACTGGAAACGAGGAACACCATATATTTT.